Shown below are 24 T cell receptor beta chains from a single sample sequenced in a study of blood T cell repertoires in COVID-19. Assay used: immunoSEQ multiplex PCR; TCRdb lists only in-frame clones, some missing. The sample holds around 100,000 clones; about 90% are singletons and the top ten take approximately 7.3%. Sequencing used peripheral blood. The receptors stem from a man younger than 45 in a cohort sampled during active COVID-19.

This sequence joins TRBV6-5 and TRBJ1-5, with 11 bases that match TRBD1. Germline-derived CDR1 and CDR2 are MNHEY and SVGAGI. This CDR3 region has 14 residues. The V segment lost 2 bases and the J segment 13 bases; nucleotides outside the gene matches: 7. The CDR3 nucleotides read TGTGCCAGCAGTTACGGGGGGACAGGGGGGCCGCAGCATTTT. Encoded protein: CASSYGGTGGPQHF.

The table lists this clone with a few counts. The chain's CDR3 is CASSLSAGGKDGEKLFF. The CDR3 bases are TGTGCCAGCAGCTTGTCCGCCGGGGGGAAAGATGGTGAAAAACTGTTTTTT. The chain uses TRBV7-9 and TRBJ1-4; possible D gene TRBD1, 5 bases. Germline V gene data show CDR1 as SEHNR and CDR2 as FQNEAQ (reference sequence). With 3 bases removed from V and 7 bases from J, the gap between germline ends came to 21 bases. The CDR3 spans 17 residues. The complete variable domain, with remaining parts taken from reference TRBV7-9 and TRBJ1-4, reads DTGVSQNPRHKITKRGQNVTFRCDPISEHNRLYWYRQTLGQGPEFLTYFQNEAQLEKSRLLSDRFSAERPKGSFSTLEIQRTEQGDSAMYLCASSLSAGGKDGEKLFFGSGTQLSVL.

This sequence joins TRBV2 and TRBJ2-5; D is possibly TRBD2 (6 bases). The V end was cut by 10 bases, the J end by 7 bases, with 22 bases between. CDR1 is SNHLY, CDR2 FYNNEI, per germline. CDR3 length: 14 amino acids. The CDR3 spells CATTGTALQATQYF. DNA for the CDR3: TGTGCCACTACGGGGACTGCCTTACAGGCGACCCAGTACTTC.

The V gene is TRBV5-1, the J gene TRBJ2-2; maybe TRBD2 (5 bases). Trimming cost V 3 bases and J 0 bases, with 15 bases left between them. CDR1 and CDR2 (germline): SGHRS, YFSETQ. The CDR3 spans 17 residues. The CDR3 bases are TGCGCCAGCAGCTCTTCCGGCGGGCTGACGAACACCGGGGAGCTGTTTTTT. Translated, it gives CASSSSGGLTNTGELFF.

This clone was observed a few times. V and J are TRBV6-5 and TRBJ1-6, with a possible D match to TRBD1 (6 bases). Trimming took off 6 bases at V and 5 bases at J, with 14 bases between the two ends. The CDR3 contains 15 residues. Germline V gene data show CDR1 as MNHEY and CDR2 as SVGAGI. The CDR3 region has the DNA TGTGCCAGCAGCGGTAGGACAGCAAATAATTCACCCCTCCACTTT. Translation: CASSGRTANNSPLHF.

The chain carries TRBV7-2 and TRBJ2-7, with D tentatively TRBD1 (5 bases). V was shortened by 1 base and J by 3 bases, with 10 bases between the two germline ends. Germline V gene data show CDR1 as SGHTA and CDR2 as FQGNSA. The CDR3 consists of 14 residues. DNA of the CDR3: TGTGCCAGCAGCTTAGTGATAAGGGGCTACGAGCAGTACTTC. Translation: CASSLVIRGYEQYF.

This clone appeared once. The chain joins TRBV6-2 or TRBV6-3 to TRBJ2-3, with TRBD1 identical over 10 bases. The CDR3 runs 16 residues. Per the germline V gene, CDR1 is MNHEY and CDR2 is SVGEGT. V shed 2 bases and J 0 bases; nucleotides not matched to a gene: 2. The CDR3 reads CASSYGQGESTDTQYF. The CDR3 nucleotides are TGTGCCAGCAGTTACGGACAGGGGGAGAGCACAGATACGCAGTATTTT.

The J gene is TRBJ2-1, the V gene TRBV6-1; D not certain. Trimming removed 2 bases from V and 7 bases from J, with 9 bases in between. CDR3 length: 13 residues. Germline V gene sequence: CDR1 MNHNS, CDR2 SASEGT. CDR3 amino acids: CASSEMRPNEQFF. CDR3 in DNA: TGTGCCAGCAGTGAAATGAGGCCTAATGAGCAGTTCTTC.

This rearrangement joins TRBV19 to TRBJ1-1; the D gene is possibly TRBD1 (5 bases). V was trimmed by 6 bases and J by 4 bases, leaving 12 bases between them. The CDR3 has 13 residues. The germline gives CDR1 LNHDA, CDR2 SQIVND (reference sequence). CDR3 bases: TGTGCCAGTAGCTCCGATAGGGGCACTGAAGCTTTCTTT. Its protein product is CASSSDRGTEAFF.

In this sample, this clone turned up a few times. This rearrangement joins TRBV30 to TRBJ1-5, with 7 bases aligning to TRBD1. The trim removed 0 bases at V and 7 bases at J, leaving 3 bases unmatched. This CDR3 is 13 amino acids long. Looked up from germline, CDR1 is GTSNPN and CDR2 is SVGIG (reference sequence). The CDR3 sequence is CAWSVQGRQPQHF. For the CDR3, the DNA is TGTGCCTGGAGTGTACAGGGGAGGCAGCCCCAGCATTTT.

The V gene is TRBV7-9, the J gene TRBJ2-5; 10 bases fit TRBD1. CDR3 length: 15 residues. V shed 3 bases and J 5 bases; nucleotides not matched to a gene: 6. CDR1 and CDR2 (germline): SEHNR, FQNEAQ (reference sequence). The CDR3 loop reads CASSLVTGGGETQYF. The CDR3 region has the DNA TGTGCCAGCAGCTTGGTGACAGGGGGCGGCGAGACCCAGTACTTC.

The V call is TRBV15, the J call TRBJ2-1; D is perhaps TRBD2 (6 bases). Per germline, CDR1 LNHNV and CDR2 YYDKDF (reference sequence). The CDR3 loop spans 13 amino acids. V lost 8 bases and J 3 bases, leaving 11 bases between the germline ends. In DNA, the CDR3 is TGTGCCACCGGAGGGACTTACTACAATGAGCAGTTCTTC. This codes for CATGGTYYNEQFF.

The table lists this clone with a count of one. CDR3 nucleotides: TGTGCCACGGTAGATCTGGCTGAAGCTTTCTTT. Its translation: CATVDLAEAFF. This chain links TRBV10-3 with TRBJ1-1; D is unresolved. Germline V gives CDR1 ENHRY, CDR2 SYGVKD. This CDR3 spans 11 amino acids. With 10 bases removed from V and 6 bases from J, the gap between germline ends came to 12 bases.

This chain's CDR3 is CASSLAGREETQYF. The CDR3 DNA is TGCGCCAGCAGCCTGGCGGGGAGGGAAGAGACCCAGTACTTC. The chain uses TRBV5-1 and TRBJ2-5, with 7 bases matching TRBD2. CDR1 and CDR2 (germline): SGHRS, YFSETQ. The length of the CDR3 is 14 residues. Trimming at V came to 4 bases and at J to 3 bases, leaving 6 bases not matched to a gene.

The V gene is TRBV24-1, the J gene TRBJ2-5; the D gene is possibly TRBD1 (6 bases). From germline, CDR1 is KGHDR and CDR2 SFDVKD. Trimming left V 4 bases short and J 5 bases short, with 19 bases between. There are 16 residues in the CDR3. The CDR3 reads CATSDRHRTGTETQYF. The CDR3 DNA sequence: TGTGCCACCAGTGACCGACACCGAACAGGGACGGAGACCCAGTACTTC.

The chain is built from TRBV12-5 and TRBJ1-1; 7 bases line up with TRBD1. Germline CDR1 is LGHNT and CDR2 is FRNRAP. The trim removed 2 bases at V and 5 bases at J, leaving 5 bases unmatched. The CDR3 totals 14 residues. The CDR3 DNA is TGTGCTAGTGGTTTGCAAGGGGGCGGAACTGAAGCTTTCTTT. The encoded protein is CASGLQGGGTEAFF.

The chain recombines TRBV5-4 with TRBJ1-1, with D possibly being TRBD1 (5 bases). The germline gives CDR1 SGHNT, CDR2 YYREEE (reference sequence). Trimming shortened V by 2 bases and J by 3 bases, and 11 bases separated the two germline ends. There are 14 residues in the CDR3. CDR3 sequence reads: CASSLFGGDTEAFF. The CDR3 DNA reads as TGTGCCAGCAGCTTATTTGGGGGGGACACTGAAGCTTTCTTT.

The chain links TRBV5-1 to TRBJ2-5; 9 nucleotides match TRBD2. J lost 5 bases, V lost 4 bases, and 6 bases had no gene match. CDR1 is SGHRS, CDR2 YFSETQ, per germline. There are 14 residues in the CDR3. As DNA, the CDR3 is TGCGCCAGCAGCCGAGCGGGGGGTTCGGAGACCCAGTACTTC. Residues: CASSRAGGSETQYF.

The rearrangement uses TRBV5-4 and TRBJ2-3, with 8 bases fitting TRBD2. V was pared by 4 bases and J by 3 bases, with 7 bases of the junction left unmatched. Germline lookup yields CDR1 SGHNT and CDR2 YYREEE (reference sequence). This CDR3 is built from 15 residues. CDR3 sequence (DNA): TGTGCCAGCAGCCCCGCGGGGGGCAGGACAGATACGCAGTATTTT. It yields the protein CASSPAGGRTDTQYF.

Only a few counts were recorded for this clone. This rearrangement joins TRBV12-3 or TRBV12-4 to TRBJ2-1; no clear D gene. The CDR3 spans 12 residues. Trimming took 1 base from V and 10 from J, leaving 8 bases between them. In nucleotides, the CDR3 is TGTGCCAGCAGTTTAGGGAGACCCGAGCAGTTCTTC. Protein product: CASSLGRPEQFF.

The CDR3 protein is CASRGAQGTDTQYF. CDR3 DNA: TGTGCCAGTAGGGGGGCGCAGGGCACAGATACGCAGTATTTT. V and J are TRBV19 and TRBJ2-3, with D maybe TRBD1 (6 bases). V was clipped by 6 bases and J by 1 base, with 11 bases between them. Germline V lookup: CDR1 LNHDA, CDR2 SQIVND (reference sequence). This CDR3 comprises 14 residues.

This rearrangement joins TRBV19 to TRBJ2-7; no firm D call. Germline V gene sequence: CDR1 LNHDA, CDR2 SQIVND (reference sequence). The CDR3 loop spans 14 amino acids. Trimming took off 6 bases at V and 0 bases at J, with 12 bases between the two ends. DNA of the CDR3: TGTGCCAGTAGCTCCCCGCGGTTCTCCTACGAGCAGTACTTC. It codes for CASSSPRFSYEQYF.

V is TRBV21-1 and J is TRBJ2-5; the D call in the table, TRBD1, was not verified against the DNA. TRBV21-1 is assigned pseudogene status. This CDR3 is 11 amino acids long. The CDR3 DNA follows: TGTGCCAGCAGCAAAGCCCCCAGGGTTTACTTC. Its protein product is CASSKAPRVYF.

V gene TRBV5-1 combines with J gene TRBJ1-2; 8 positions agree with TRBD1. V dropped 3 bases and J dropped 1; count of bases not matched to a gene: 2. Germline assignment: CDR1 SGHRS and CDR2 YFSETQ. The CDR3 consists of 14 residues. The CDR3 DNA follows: TGCGCCAGCAGCTCGACAGGGGATAACTATGGCTACACCTTC. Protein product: CASSSTGDNYGYTF.